The 22 T cell receptor beta chains below come from one sample, sequenced in a study of TIL therapy for anti-PD-1-resistant metastatic lung cancer (dated by TCRdb to the early 2020s). TCR beta CDR3 regions were amplified from genomic DNA by bias-controlled multiplex PCR with the immunoSEQ v3 hsTCRB kit. The table was pulled from immuneACCESS by TCRdb, which kept in-frame rearrangements only. Such tables lose some clones; where checked, under half of the loss comes from unresolved V genes, and the rest has no known cause. This sample holds 30,000 to 45,000 clones; around 70% were observed only once. The ten biggest clones cover over 5.5% of the sample. This specimen's time point label, per the study, means: pre-treatment sample, taken before nivolumab and TIL therapy. Sequencing used blood, obtained at baseline. These receptors were collected from a person between 25 and 80 years old with non-small cell lung cancer.

This clone was detected only a few times. V is TRBV4-1 and J is TRBJ1-4; maybe TRBD1 (6 bases). Trimming left V 0 bases short and J 8 bases short, with 13 bases between. In germline, CDR1 is MGHRA, CDR2 YSYEKL. The CDR3 sequence is 15 residues long. DNA for the CDR3: TGCGCCAGCAGCCAAGAATCCGGGGGCCTAGAAAAACTGTTTTTT. Its protein is CASSQESGGLEKLFF.

The V gene is TRBV6-5, the J gene TRBJ1-6; 9 bases are shared with TRBD1. Germline V CDR1 and CDR2: MNHEY, SVGAGI. J lost 10 bases, V lost 8 bases, and 6 bases had no gene match. The CDR3 consists of 13 residues. The CDR3 here is CASGRDRESPLHF. The DNA for the CDR3 is TGTGCCAGCGGCCGGGACAGGGAATCACCCCTCCACTTT.

This chain links TRBV7-8 with TRBJ1-6; perhaps TRBD1 as D (5 bases). V dropped 3 bases and J dropped 7 bases, with 16 bases sitting between them. CDR1 and CDR2 from the germline V gene are SGHVS and FQNEAQ. The length of the CDR3 is 16 residues. CDR3 DNA: TGTGCCAGCAGCTTCGTTGATTCGACAGTAAATTCACCCCTCCACTTT. Protein: CASSFVDSTVNSPLHF.

J is TRBJ1-6 and V is TRBV7-2, with D unclear. Germline V gives CDR1 SGHTA, CDR2 FQGNSA. V lost 1 base and J 6 bases, leaving 7 bases between the germline ends. The CDR3 is made up of 14 amino acids. This chain's CDR3 is CASSLGGRNSPLHF. In nucleotides, the CDR3 is TGTGCCAGCAGCTTAGGAGGGCGTAATTCACCCCTCCACTTT.

The rearrangement uses TRBV18 and TRBJ2-3; D gene unclear. With 3 bases removed from V and 1 base from J, the gap between germline ends came to 8 bases. CDR1 is KGHSH and CDR2 is LQKENI in the germline V gene. This CDR3 has 14 amino acids. CDR3 sequence reads: CASSPPQRTDTQYF. The CDR3 nucleotides read TGTGCCAGCTCACCCCCTCAGCGCACAGATACGCAGTATTTT.

V gene TRBV29-1 combines with J gene TRBJ1-4, with TRBD1 matching 9 bases. The length of the CDR3 is 15 residues. Trimming took 8 bases from V and 2 from J; bases not matched to a gene: 9. CDR1 is SQVTM, CDR2 ANQGSEA, per germline. Here the CDR3 reads CSPSGTGSTNEKLFF. In DNA form, the CDR3 reads TGCAGCCCATCCGGGACAGGGTCTACTAATGAAAAACTGTTTTTT. The full variable domain, in which reference TRBV29-1 and TRBJ1-4 provide the parts outside the CDR3, is SAVISQKPSRDICQRGTSLTIQCQVDSQVTMMFWYRQQPGQSLTLIATANQGSEATYESGFVIDKFPISRPNLTFSTLTVSNMSPEDSSIYLCSPSGTGSTNEKLFFGSGTQLSVL.

The chain uses TRBV6-5 and TRBJ2-1, with unresolved D. Trimming took off 8 bases at V and 7 bases at J, with 9 bases between the two ends. There are 11 residues in the CDR3. Germline-derived CDR1 and CDR2 are MNHEY and SVGAGI. The CDR3 loop is CASWALNEQFF. Here the CDR3 DNA reads TGTGCCAGCTGGGCGTTAAATGAGCAGTTCTTC.

V gene TRBV27 combines with J gene TRBJ2-7; TRBD2 might be the D (6 bases). V lost 4 bases and J lost 5, with 18 bases in between. There are 15 residues in the CDR3. Germline loops: CDR1 MNHEY, CDR2 SMNVEV (reference sequence). CDR3 nucleotide sequence: TGTGCCAGCAGTTCCCCGACTAGGAGTCTCGACGAGCAGTACTTC. Its protein product is CASSSPTRSLDEQYF.

This clone was recorded a few times. The chain combines TRBV2 with TRBJ1-5, with TRBD1 matching over 8 bases. This CDR3 has 15 residues. J was trimmed by 0 bases and V by 6 bases; bases with no gene match: 4. Germline CDR1 reads SNHLY; CDR2 reads FYNNEI. In nucleotides, the CDR3 is TGTGCCAGCAGGGAGACAGGGGTTAGCAATCAGCCCCAGCATTTT. Its translation is CASRETGVSNQPQHF.

The rearrangement joins TRBV27 to TRBJ2-2, with unresolved D. Germline V lookup: CDR1 MNHEY, CDR2 SMNVEV (reference sequence). This CDR3 is built from 14 residues. V was trimmed by 1 base and J by 4 bases, leaving 7 bases between them. CDR3 nucleotide sequence: TGTGCCAGCAGTTTATTAAGGGCCACCGGGGAGCTGTTTTTT. It yields the protein CASSLLRATGELFF.

The J gene is TRBJ2-3, the V gene TRBV5-5, with D perhaps matching TRBD1 or TRBD2 (5 bases each). CDR3 size: 13 residues. Trimming stripped 4 bases from V and 6 bases from J, with 12 bases between. CDR1 and CDR2 from the germline V gene are SGHKS and YYEKEE (reference sequence). The DNA of the CDR3 is TGTGCCAGCAGCACGGGGCCGTTGGATACGCAGTATTTT. This encodes CASSTGPLDTQYF.

This clone appeared a single time. This chain links TRBV11-2 with TRBJ1-5; unclear D gene. V dropped 1 base and J dropped 4 bases, with 5 bases sitting between them. Per the germline V gene, CDR1 is SGHAT and CDR2 is FQNNGV. The CDR3 spans 13 residues. The CDR3 nucleotides read TGTGCCAGCAGCTTAGTGAGGAATCAGCCCCAGCATTTT. Its protein is CASSLVRNQPQHF. The entire variable domain, with the rest obtained from reference TRBV11-2 and TRBJ1-5, is as follows: EAGVAQSPRYKIIEKRQSVAFWCNPISGHATLYWYQQILGQGPKLLIQFQNNGVVDDSQLPKDRFSAERLKGVDSTLKIQPAKLEDSAVYLCASSLVRNQPQHFGDGTRLSIL.

The rearrangement uses TRBV7-2 and TRBJ1-3; 8 bases are a match to TRBD1. The CDR3 runs 19 residues. The trim removed 4 bases at V and 0 bases at J, leaving 14 bases unmatched. Germline CDR1 reads SGHTA; CDR2 reads FQGNSA. CDR3 nucleotide sequence: TGTGCCAGCAGCTCCGAAACGCCCGGACAGGGCTCCTCTGGAAACACCATATATTTT. As protein: CASSSETPGQGSSGNTIYF.

The V call is TRBV5-4, the J call TRBJ1-4, with D possibly matching TRBD1 (6 bases). Trimming took off 7 bases at V and 5 bases at J, with 12 bases between the two ends. There are 13 residues in the CDR3. Germline values: CDR1 SGHNT, CDR2 YYREEE (reference sequence). The CDR3 DNA follows: TGTGCCAGCCAATACAGGGCGAATGAAAAACTGTTTTTT. Translation gives CASQYRANEKLFF.

As DNA, the CDR3 is TGTGCCACCGGTCAGAGGGAAAACACTGAAGCTTTCTTT. Its translation is CATGQRENTEAFF. The V gene is TRBV10-3, the J gene TRBJ1-1; D is unclear. The V end lost 10 bases, the J end lost 2 bases, and 14 bases lay between the germline ends. The germline CDR1 and CDR2 sequences are ENHRY and SYGVKD. CDR3 length: 13 residues.

The V gene is TRBV14, the J gene TRBJ2-7, with D possibly being TRBD1 or TRBD2 (5 bases each). The germline gives CDR1 SGHDN, CDR2 FVKESK. Trimming shortened V by 3 bases and J by 1 base, and 13 bases separated the two germline ends. CDR3 size: 15 residues. The CDR3 DNA sequence: TGTGCCAGCAGCCAGCCAGGGAGTCTGTCCTACGAGCAGTACTTC. Translated, it gives CASSQPGSLSYEQYF.

This clone occurred a few times. The chain employs TRBV5-1 and TRBJ2-2, with TRBD2 as a possible D gene (6 bases). The CDR3 is 15 residues long. Germline CDR1 is SGHRS and CDR2 is YFSETQ. The V gene lost 0 bases and the J gene lost 6 bases, with 12 bases spanning the gap. This chain's CDR3 is CASSLAIGTSGELFF. The CDR3 DNA is TGCGCCAGCAGCTTGGCCATTGGGACTTCCGGGGAGCTGTTTTTT.

This clone was seen a handful of times. V gene TRBV4-1 combines with J gene TRBJ1-1; the D gene is possibly TRBD1 (6 bases). Germline CDR1 is MGHRA and CDR2 is YSYEKL. The V and J ends lost 2 bases and 1 base respectively, with 11 bases between them. The CDR3 is 15 residues long. The DNA of the CDR3 is TGCGCCAGCAGCCAAATTACGACAGGGAACACTGAAGCTTTCTTT. It yields the protein CASSQITTGNTEAFF.

This clone was detected only a few times. This CDR3 is also generated by other DNA sequences in the sample. V and J are TRBV6-5 and TRBJ1-5, with D maybe TRBD1 (6 bases). The V end was cut by 0 bases, the J end by 1 base, with 7 bases between. Germline loops: CDR1 MNHEY, CDR2 SVGAGI. This CDR3 contains 15 residues. The CDR3 coding sequence is TGTGCCAGCAGTTACTCGGGACAAAGCAATCAGCCCCAGCATTTT. It translates to CASSYSGQSNQPQHF.

The chain has TRBV7-2 and TRBJ2-3, with D maybe TRBD2 (7 bases). This CDR3 is built from 15 residues. Germline values: CDR1 SGHTA, CDR2 FQGNSA. V was cut by 5 bases and J by 6 bases, with 18 bases left in between. In DNA form, the CDR3 reads TGTGCCAGCAGCCCCCTAGGGGGGGCGAGCGATACGCAGTATTTT. Translation: CASSPLGGASDTQYF.

V gene TRBV29-1 combines with J gene TRBJ2-2; 8 positions agree with TRBD1. The CDR3 consists of 14 residues. The germline CDR1 and CDR2 sequences are SQVTM and ANQGSEA. J was trimmed by 7 bases and V by 7 bases; bases with no gene match: 11. Here the CDR3 reads CSATDRGRSGELFF. CDR3 coding DNA: TGCAGCGCGACTGACAGGGGTAGGAGCGGGGAGCTGTTTTTT.

The J gene is TRBJ1-5, the V gene TRBV6-1; D is perhaps TRBD1 (6 bases). V was clipped by 3 bases and J by 0 bases, with 9 bases between them. This CDR3 region has 15 residues. Germline CDR1 is MNHNS and CDR2 is SASEGT. This CDR3 is CASSEGAHSNQPQHF. CDR3 DNA sequence: TGTGCCAGCAGTGAGGGGGCCCATAGCAATCAGCCCCAGCATTTT.